This entry describes one T cell receptor beta chain. The antigen remains unidentified. These data belong to a study of shared clonotypes between healthy human individuals. Profiling relied on immunoSEQ multiplex PCR, and the TCRdb table lists in-frame clones only, not all of them. The repertoire holds about 2.4 million clones, over 85% seen once, with about 0.13% in the top ten. Nashville, Tennessee was home to all donors, each a Caucasian adult. Study observations and caveats: Generally, naive subsets came out with larger estimated richness than memory subsets. Read depth was anticipated to influence clonotype sharing among donors.

The CDR3 has 22 residues. The trim removed 1 base at V and 0 bases at J, leaving 18 bases unmatched. The germline V gene has CDR1 SGHRS and CDR2 YFSETQ. Sequenced input: naive CD4+ T cells sorted from blood. Sample subset: CD45RA+ positively selected. This TCR came from a man in his late teens or twenties in good health. V usage is TRBV5-1 and J usage is TRBJ2-6, with 8 bases that match TRBD2. CDR3 DNA: TGCGCCAGCAGCTTGTCCGGGCGGGGAGGTGTAGCGGGGTCCTCTGGGGCCAACGTCCTGACTTTC. It specifies CASSLSGRGGVAGSSGANVLTF.